The 21 T cell receptor beta chains listed next were all sequenced from one sample in a study of blood T cell repertoires in COVID-19 (dated by TCRdb to about 2020). Libraries were constructed by the immunoSEQ multiplex PCR assay. TCRdb retrieved this table from immuneACCESS and kept in-frame rearrangements only. Not all clones are present; in checked studies, unresolved V genes account for under half, and no reason is known for the remainder. In all, the sample holds approximately 99,000 clones, and less than 85% of those were seen once. The top ten hold about 2% of the sample. The specimen was peripheral blood. These receptors were taken from a woman aged 40 to 50 with acute or convalescent COVID-19.

The sample holds a few counts of this clone. V gene TRBV4-2 combines with J gene TRBJ2-7; 12 bases match TRBD2. V shed 0 bases, J shed 5 bases, and the junction held 8 bases outside the gene matches. This CDR3 spans 17 amino acids. The germline gives CDR1 LGHNA, CDR2 YNFKEQ. The DNA of the CDR3 is TGTGCCAGCAGCCAAGATTTAACTAGCGGGGGGAGAAACGAGCAGTACTTC. It yields the protein CASSQDLTSGGRNEQYF.

This clone has just a few counts. The chain recombines TRBV7-9 with TRBJ2-2; TRBD2 might be the D (6 bases). The CDR3 loop spans 16 amino acids. Germline CDR1 is SEHNR and CDR2 is FQNEAQ (reference sequence). V dropped 10 bases and J dropped 0 bases, with 18 bases sitting between them. CDR3 sequence reads: CAIPVQGTSNTGELFF. In nucleotides, the CDR3 is TGTGCCATCCCGGTTCAAGGGACTTCGAACACCGGGGAGCTGTTTTTT.

The table lists this clone with a few counts. This rearrangement joins TRBV29-1 to TRBJ2-5, with TRBD2 matching over 11 bases. CDR1 is SQVTM, CDR2 ANQGSEA, per germline. Unmatched junction bases numbered 1, after V lost 5 bases and J lost 2 bases. This CDR3 contains 13 residues. DNA for the CDR3: TGCAGCGTTTTAGCGGGGGGGCAAGAGACCCAGTACTTC. Translated: CSVLAGGQETQYF.

This chain links TRBV6-5 with TRBJ1-1; no firm D call. The germline V and J ends were trimmed by 6 bases and 5 bases, with 13 bases remaining between them. The CDR3 contains 13 residues. Looked up from germline, CDR1 is MNHEY and CDR2 is SVGAGI. The CDR3 sequence: CASRKEGGTEAFF. In nucleotides, the CDR3 is TGTGCCAGCAGAAAGGAGGGAGGGACTGAAGCTTTCTTT.

A single count supports this clone. The chain carries TRBV10-2 and TRBJ2-5, with D possibly being TRBD1 (5 bases). Trimming stripped 4 bases from V and 2 bases from J, with 11 bases between. The CDR3 has 14 amino acids. In germline, CDR1 is WSHSY, CDR2 SAAADI. The CDR3 loop is CASSAARDQETQYF. The DNA of the CDR3 is TGCGCCAGCAGTGCGGCCAGGGATCAAGAGACCCAGTACTTC.

The V gene is TRBV6-5, the J gene TRBJ2-7; weak D call: TRBD1 (6 bases). V was cut by 7 bases and J by 5 bases, with 18 bases left in between. The CDR3 covers 14 residues. Per the germline V gene, CDR1 is MNHEY and CDR2 is SVGAGI. CDR3 region: CASTTFGGRNEQYF. The CDR3 DNA follows: TGTGCCAGCACCACGTTTGGGGGCCGAAACGAGCAGTACTTC.

This clone was seen a single time. This chain uses TRBV4-1 with TRBJ2-5; 7 positions match TRBD2. The V gene end was trimmed by 4 bases and the J gene end by 2 bases; junction bases not matched to a gene: 10. Germline CDR1 is MGHRA and CDR2 is YSYEKL. CDR3 length: 16 amino acids. The CDR3 protein is CASSLGSGVYQETQYF. In nucleotides, the CDR3 is TGCGCCAGCAGCCTCGGGAGCGGGGTCTATCAAGAGACCCAGTACTTC.

The chain couples TRBV4-1 to TRBJ2-4, with 8 bases aligning to TRBD1. The CDR3 has 16 residues. Per germline, CDR1 MGHRA and CDR2 YSYEKL. Losses at the gene ends were 4 bases for V and 8 bases for J; bases not matched to a gene: 13. The chain's CDR3 is CASSRGQGVWTDIQYF. The CDR3 DNA follows: TGCGCCAGCAGCCGCGGACAGGGAGTATGGACGGACATTCAGTACTTC.

The rearrangement links TRBV7-2 to TRBJ1-2; weak D call: TRBD1 (5 bases). The CDR3 runs to 13 residues. The V and J ends lost 2 bases and 8 bases respectively, with 12 bases between them. Germline values: CDR1 SGHTA, CDR2 FQGNSA. The CDR3 nucleotides read TGTGCCAGCAGCTTACGGGAGTGGGGCGGCTACACCTTC. It codes for CASSLREWGGYTF.

V and J are TRBV28 and TRBJ1-5, with no clear D. Per germline, CDR1 MDHEN and CDR2 SYDVKM. The CDR3 totals 14 residues. Trimming left V 6 bases short and J 5 bases short, with 14 bases between. The CDR3 DNA reads as TGTGCCAGCAGCCCGAACAGCTACTATCAGCCCCAGCATTTT. Translating it yields CASSPNSYYQPQHF.

This chain joins TRBV3-1 (or the pseudogene TRBV3-2) and TRBJ2-1, with 7 nucleotides matching TRBD1. CDR1 LGHDT and CDR2 YNNKEL come from the germline V gene (reference sequence). The ends lost 4 bases at V and 8 bases at J; junction bases unmatched: 14. CDR3 length: 16 residues. In DNA, the CDR3 is TGTGCCAGCAGCCCCGATCCTGACAGGGTGGGGGATGAGCAGTTCTTC. This translates into CASSPDPDRVGDEQFF.

Only a few counts were recorded for this clone. The J gene is TRBJ2-3, the V gene TRBV29-1; 9 bases fit TRBD2. The CDR3 has 15 residues. V dropped 2 bases and J dropped 0; count of bases not matched to a gene: 3. Germline V CDR1 and CDR2: SQVTM, ANQGSEA. In DNA, the CDR3 is TGCAGCGTTGAAACGACTAGCGGAAGCACAGATACGCAGTATTTT. It specifies CSVETTSGSTDTQYF.

The chain uses TRBV20-1 and TRBJ2-5, with D uncertain. V lost 6 bases to trimming and J lost 0 bases, with 5 bases between them. The CDR3 extends over 11 amino acids. CDR1 is DFQATT, CDR2 SNEGSKA, per germline (reference sequence). The CDR3 DNA is TGCAGTGCCGACAACCAAGAGACCCAGTACTTC. Protein product: CSADNQETQYF.

This clone was counted once. Here the CDR3 reads CASSSGPQGQYF. The CDR3 nucleotides are TGTGCCAGCAGTAGCGGTCCCCAAGGGCAGTACTTC. The chain couples TRBV12-3 or TRBV12-4 to TRBJ2-7, with a possible D match to TRBD2 (5 bases). CDR3 length: 12 residues. With 5 bases removed from V and 9 bases from J, the gap between germline ends came to 14 bases.

The J gene is TRBJ2-7, the V gene TRBV18; 10 bases agree with TRBD2. The CDR3 length is 15 residues. The V gene end was trimmed by 6 bases and the J gene end by 7 bases; junction bases not matched to a gene: 12. From germline, CDR1 is KGHSH and CDR2 LQKENI. CDR3 residues: CASSPTSGNRGEQYF. CDR3 DNA: TGTGCCAGCTCGCCCACTAGCGGGAATAGAGGTGAGCAGTACTTC.

The V and J genes are TRBV5-6 and TRBJ2-5; no clear D gene. Looked up from germline, CDR1 is SGHDT and CDR2 is YYEEEE. The CDR3 spans 13 residues. Trimming removed 0 bases at V and 2 bases at J, with 5 bases between. The CDR3 DNA follows: TGTGCCAGCAGCTTGGTCCAGCAAGAGACCCAGTACTTC. Translating it yields CASSLVQQETQYF.

The sample holds a few counts of this clone. The chain couples TRBV6-6 to TRBJ1-1, with TRBD1 matching over 7 bases. The V segment lost 6 bases and the J segment 5 bases; nucleotides outside the gene matches: 9. The CDR3 has 14 amino acids. CDR1 and CDR2 from the germline V gene are MNHNY and SVGAGI (reference sequence). This CDR3 reads CASRPRQGSTEAFF. The CDR3, as DNA: TGTGCCAGCAGGCCCAGACAGGGATCAACTGAAGCTTTCTTT.

This clone has only a few counts. The chain joins TRBV7-2 to TRBJ2-3; no clear D. Germline values: CDR1 SGHTA, CDR2 FQGNSA. The CDR3 extends over 13 amino acids. Trimming removed 4 bases at V and 5 bases at J, with 10 bases between. The CDR3 loop is CASSSSRGDTQYF. The CDR3 DNA reads TGTGCCAGCAGCTCCTCTCGAGGAGATACGCAGTATTTT.

This clone was seen a single time. The chain has TRBV28 and TRBJ2-3; 9 positions match TRBD1. From germline, CDR1 is MDHEN and CDR2 SYDVKM. CDR3 size: 15 residues. With 2 bases clipped from V and 3 bases from J, the junction kept 3 bases outside the gene matches. CDR3 in amino acids: CASSLRQGGTDTQYF. The CDR3 region has the DNA TGTGCCAGCAGTTTAAGACAGGGGGGGACAGATACGCAGTATTTT.

V and J are TRBV3-1 (or the pseudogene TRBV3-2) and TRBJ2-5; 7 nucleotides agree with TRBD2. There are 14 residues in the CDR3. The V and J ends lost 5 bases and 5 bases, in that order; junction bases with no gene match: 8. CDR1 LGHDT and CDR2 YNNKEL come from the germline V gene (reference sequence). The CDR3 is CASSTRGEGETQYF. In DNA form, the CDR3 reads TGTGCCAGCAGCACCCGGGGGGAAGGGGAGACCCAGTACTTC.

The chain combines TRBV10-3 with TRBJ1-1; D possibly corresponds to TRBD1 (6 bases). Germline V gene lookup returns CDR1 ENHRY and CDR2 SYGVKD. CDR3 length: 14 amino acids. Between the trimmed V and J ends, which lost 4 bases and 2 bases, there was a span of 11 bases. CDR3 sequence: CAISVNRDNTEAFF. The CDR3 DNA follows: TGTGCCATCAGTGTTAACAGGGATAACACTGAAGCTTTCTTT.